This TCR beta chain was recovered during a study of T cell changes during pregnancy in multiple sclerosis. The assay was immunoSEQ multiplex PCR, and TCRdb's table has in-frame clones only and misses some. The data hold about 80,000 clones, with 92% observed a single time. The V gene lost 8 bases and the J gene lost 2 bases, with 7 bases spanning the gap. The CDR3 totals 12 residues. The germline gives CDR1 MDHEN, CDR2 SYDVKM. This chain joins TRBV28 and TRBJ1-5; D is unresolved. This TCR was sampled from a female donor with multiple sclerosis, enrolled in a pregnancy study. The sequences come from peripheral blood, collected before pregnancy. The CDR3 is CASVEGNQPQHF. CDR3 DNA: TGTGCCAGCGTGGAGGGCAATCAGCCCCAGCATTTT.